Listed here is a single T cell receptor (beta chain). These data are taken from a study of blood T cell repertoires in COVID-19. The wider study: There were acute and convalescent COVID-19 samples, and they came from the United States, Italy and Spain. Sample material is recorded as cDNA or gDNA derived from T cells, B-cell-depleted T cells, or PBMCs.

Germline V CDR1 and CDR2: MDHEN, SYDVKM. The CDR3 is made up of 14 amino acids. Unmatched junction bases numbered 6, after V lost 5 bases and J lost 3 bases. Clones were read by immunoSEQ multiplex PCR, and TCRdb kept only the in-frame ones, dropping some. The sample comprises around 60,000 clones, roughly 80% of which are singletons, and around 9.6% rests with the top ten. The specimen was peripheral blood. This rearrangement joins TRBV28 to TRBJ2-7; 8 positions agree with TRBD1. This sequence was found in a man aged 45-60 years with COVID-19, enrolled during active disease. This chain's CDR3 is CASSKRTGIYEQYF. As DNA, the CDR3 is TGTGCCAGCAGTAAAAGGACAGGGATCTACGAGCAGTACTTC.